The sequence of this TCR beta chain was determined in a study of blood T cell repertoires in COVID-19. Study-level background: Samples of COVID-19 (acute and convalescent) were obtained from the United States, Italy and Spain.

Original data processing: The authors estimated nucleated cell counts from reference gene primer amplification. TCRdb keeps only in-frame clones here, not all; method: immunoSEQ multiplex PCR. Clone size and V and J calls were adopted from that table, with D and trimming inferred from the DNA. The table includes approximately 100,000 clones, 90% to 95% detected once. The CDR3 spans 14 residues. Germline loops: CDR1 SNHLY, CDR2 FYNNEI. Trimming removed 9 bases from V and 1 base from J, with 15 bases in between. In its sample, this clone was seen once. This TCR was recovered from a man in his fifties or sixties with acute or convalescent COVID-19. The chain recombines TRBV2 with TRBJ2-5; a possible D gene is TRBD1 (5 bases). Sequenced sample: peripheral blood. CDR3 in amino acids: CARRQILRQETQYF. CDR3 bases: TGTGCCAGGAGACAGATTCTACGCCAAGAGACCCAGTACTTC.